This is a list of T cell receptor beta chains from one sample in a study of T cell responses to AZD1222 COVID-19 vaccine. Here immunoSEQ multiplex PCR was the method, and the copy in TCRdb shows in-frame clones only, minus some. The profile covers 100,000 to 150,000 clones, with 90% to 95% appearing a single time and 5.5% to 8% taken by the ten largest. The specimen was peripheral blood, collected on day 0 of AZD1222 vaccination. The origin of the receptors is an adult in good health. The CDR3 runs from the conserved cysteine through the conserved F or W. The order of the fields is D gene, clone size, J gene, V gene, CDR3 DNA, CDR3 protein. The D gene is left open where the match is weak. Size is omitted from some rows. Given values are once, few, many or a class for expanded clones.

D gene: NA
clone size: NA
J gene: TRBJ2-1
V gene: TRBV6-4
CDR3 DNA: TGTGCCAGCAGTGAATCGAGCTCCTACAATGAGCAGTTCTTC
CDR3 protein: CASSESSSYNEQFF

D gene: TRBD1
clone size: NA
J gene: TRBJ1-2
V gene: TRBV6-2/TRBV6-3
CDR3 DNA: TGTGCCAGCAGTACGACAGGGCGCGTTAACTATGGCTACACCTTC
CDR3 protein: CASSTTGRVNYGYTF

D gene: NA
clone size: NA
J gene: TRBJ2-2
V gene: TRBV7-3
CDR3 DNA: TGTGCCAGCAGCGTCCGGGGCCGCAACACCGGGGAGCTGTTTTTT
CDR3 protein: CASSVRGRNTGELFF

D gene: TRBD1
clone size: NA
J gene: TRBJ1-5
V gene: TRBV5-8
CDR3 DNA: TGTGCCAGCACCGACAGGGGAGGCAATCAGCCCCAGCATTTT
CDR3 protein: CASTDRGGNQPQHF

D gene: TRBD2
clone size: NA
J gene: TRBJ2-5
V gene: TRBV3-1/TRBV3-2
CDR3 DNA: TGTGCCAGCAGCCAAGTAGGGGCGGGAGGGCCCTCGGAGGAGACCCAGTACTTC
CDR3 protein: CASSQVGAGGPSEETQYF

D gene: NA
clone size: NA
J gene: TRBJ2-6
V gene: TRBV27
CDR3 DNA: TGTGCCAGCAGTTTTCTTGGGGCCAACGTCCTGACTTTC
CDR3 protein: CASSFLGANVLTF

D gene: TRBD1
clone size: NA
J gene: TRBJ2-3
V gene: TRBV2
CDR3 DNA: TGTGCCAGCAAGTTACAGGGGGCCGGCACAGATACGCAGTATTTT
CDR3 protein: CASKLQGAGTDTQYF

D gene: TRBD1
clone size: NA
J gene: TRBJ1-6
V gene: TRBV7-9
CDR3 DNA: TGTGCCAGCAGCATAACGGGACAGGGAGACTCACCCCTCCACTTT
CDR3 protein: CASSITGQGDSPLHF

D gene: NA
clone size: NA
J gene: TRBJ1-5
V gene: TRBV27
CDR3 DNA: TGTGCCAGCTCCCCGTTGATGGAACAGCCGACCCAGCCCCAGCATTTT
CDR3 protein: CASSPLMEQPTQPQHF

D gene: TRBD1
clone size: NA
J gene: TRBJ1-1
V gene: TRBV6-5
CDR3 DNA: TGTGCCAGCAGTTACGGGACAGGGGGCACTGAAGCTTTCTTT
CDR3 protein: CASSYGTGGTEAFF

D gene: TRBD1
clone size: NA
J gene: TRBJ2-7
V gene: TRBV27
CDR3 DNA: TGTGCCAGCAGTTTTCTGGGACAGGGAGGGGACGAGCAGTACTTC
CDR3 protein: CASSFLGQGGDEQYF

D gene: TRBD1
clone size: NA
J gene: TRBJ2-7
V gene: TRBV6-5
CDR3 DNA: TGTGCCAGCACACGAGGACAGGGCTCCTACGAGCAGTACTTC
CDR3 protein: CASTRGQGSYEQYF

D gene: TRBD1
clone size: NA
J gene: TRBJ2-2
V gene: TRBV29-1
CDR3 DNA: TGCAGCGCCGGACAGGAGACCAACACCGGGGAGCTGTTTTTT
CDR3 protein: CSAGQETNTGELFF

D gene: TRBD2
clone size: NA
J gene: TRBJ2-7
V gene: TRBV3-1/TRBV3-2
CDR3 DNA: TGTGCCAGCAGCCCTAGCGGGGGGAAGGTCTACGAGCAGTACTTC
CDR3 protein: CASSPSGGKVYEQYF

D gene: NA
clone size: NA
J gene: TRBJ1-2
V gene: TRBV2
CDR3 DNA: TGTGCCAGCAACCTCCCGACAGTGAACTATGGCTACACCTTC
CDR3 protein: CASNLPTVNYGYTF

D gene: NA
clone size: NA
J gene: TRBJ1-6
V gene: TRBV21-1
CDR3 DNA: TGTGCCAGCAGCAAAGGGGCAGGGAAGCTTGGATCACCCCTCCACTTT
CDR3 protein: CASSKGAGKLGSPLHF

D gene: NA
clone size: NA
J gene: TRBJ1-2
V gene: TRBV7-8
CDR3 DNA: TGTGCCAGCAGCCTTAGAGGGGGTCCCTATGGCTACACCTTC
CDR3 protein: CASSLRGGPYGYTF

D gene: NA
clone size: NA
J gene: TRBJ2-7
V gene: TRBV3-1/TRBV3-2
CDR3 DNA: TGTGCCAGCAGCCAAGTCCCCTACGAGCAGTACTTC
CDR3 protein: CASSQVPYEQYF

D gene: NA
clone size: NA
J gene: TRBJ2-1
V gene: TRBV11-1
CDR3 DNA: TGTGCCAGCAGCTTAGGTGTGGTTTACAATGAGCAGTTCTTC
CDR3 protein: CASSLGVVYNEQFF

D gene: NA
clone size: NA
J gene: TRBJ2-1
V gene: TRBV27
CDR3 DNA: TGTGCCAGCAGGCCCCTCGGACAGCGGATCTACAATGAGCAGTTCTTC
CDR3 protein: CASRPLGQRIYNEQFF

D gene: NA
clone size: NA
J gene: TRBJ1-2
V gene: TRBV9
CDR3 DNA: TGTGCCAGCAGCGGCCCGGACCGAGGCTATGGCTACACCTTC
CDR3 protein: CASSGPDRGYGYTF

D gene: NA
clone size: NA
J gene: TRBJ2-1
V gene: TRBV10-3
CDR3 DNA: TGTGCCATCAGTGAGTCGTTTGTTATGGGGGATTTGGAGAGCTCCTACAATGAGCAGTTCTTC
CDR3 protein: CAISESFVMGDLESSYNEQFF

D gene: NA
clone size: NA
J gene: TRBJ1-2
V gene: TRBV4-1
CDR3 DNA: TGCGCCAGCAGCCAACTGGGGATCTATGGCTACACCTTC
CDR3 protein: CASSQLGIYGYTF

D gene: NA
clone size: NA
J gene: TRBJ2-7
V gene: TRBV7-2
CDR3 DNA: TGTGCCAGCACCCCAGGGGGGAGAGACACCTCCTACGAGCAGTACTTC
CDR3 protein: CASTPGGRDTSYEQYF

D gene: TRBD1
clone size: NA
J gene: TRBJ1-5
V gene: TRBV6-5
CDR3 DNA: TGTGCCAGCAGTTACACGACAGGGTCGGATCAGCCCCAGCATTTT
CDR3 protein: CASSYTTGSDQPQHF

D gene: NA
clone size: NA
J gene: TRBJ1-6
V gene: TRBV30
CDR3 DNA: TGTGCCTGGAGAGGGGACCGATTCTGGGGTTCACCCCTCCACTTT
CDR3 protein: CAWRGDRFWGSPLHF

D gene: NA
clone size: NA
J gene: TRBJ1-2
V gene: TRBV19
CDR3 DNA: TGTGCCAGTAGTATTTCTTTGGCAGGGACCTATGGCTACACCTTC
CDR3 protein: CASSISLAGTYGYTF

D gene: NA
clone size: NA
J gene: TRBJ1-2
V gene: TRBV5-1
CDR3 DNA: TGCGCCAGCAGCCTAGCGTTGGATGGCTACACCTTC
CDR3 protein: CASSLALDGYTF

D gene: NA
clone size: few
J gene: TRBJ1-2
V gene: TRBV5-1
CDR3 DNA: TGCGCCAGCAGCTTCGGCGGGACGACCCCGAGAGTCTCACGTGGCTACACCTTC
CDR3 protein: CASSFGGTTPRVSRGYTF

D gene: TRBD1
clone size: NA
J gene: TRBJ1-6
V gene: TRBV19
CDR3 DNA: TGTGCCAGTAGTATGAGGACGGGACAGGGCAGCTCACCCCTCCACTTT
CDR3 protein: CASSMRTGQGSSPLHF

D gene: NA
clone size: NA
J gene: TRBJ1-4
V gene: TRBV7-2
CDR3 DNA: TGTGCCAGCAGCGGCGGACCGAATAATGAAAAACTGTTTTTT
CDR3 protein: CASSGGPNNEKLFF

D gene: TRBD1
clone size: NA
J gene: TRBJ1-2
V gene: TRBV27
CDR3 DNA: TGTGCCAGCAGTCCACGACAGGGTGGTTATGGCTACACCTTC
CDR3 protein: CASSPRQGGYGYTF

D gene: NA
clone size: NA
J gene: TRBJ1-4
V gene: TRBV5-4
CDR3 DNA: TGTGCCAGCAGCCGGGACAAAGTTTGTGAAAAACTGTTTTTT
CDR3 protein: CASSRDKVCEKLFF

D gene: TRBD1
clone size: NA
J gene: TRBJ2-2
V gene: TRBV5-5
CDR3 DNA: TGTGCCAGCAGCCTCGACAGGGTTTCCTCCCTTAACAGGAACACCGGGGAGCTGTTTTTT
CDR3 protein: CASSLDRVSSLNRNTGELFF

D gene: NA
clone size: NA
J gene: TRBJ2-1
V gene: TRBV2
CDR3 DNA: TGTGCCAGCAGGAATCCTATAAATATTGGTGATGAGCAGTTCTTC
CDR3 protein: CASRNPINIGDEQFF

D gene: NA
clone size: NA
J gene: TRBJ1-1
V gene: TRBV18
CDR3 DNA: TGTGCCAGCTCACCTCAGGGGATTGAAGCTTTCTTT
CDR3 protein: CASSPQGIEAFF

D gene: NA
clone size: NA
J gene: TRBJ1-5
V gene: TRBV5-5
CDR3 DNA: TGTGCCAGCAGCGGGCCCCAGCATTTT
CDR3 protein: CASSGPQHF

D gene: NA
clone size: NA
J gene: TRBJ2-5
V gene: TRBV3-1/TRBV3-2
CDR3 DNA: TGTGCCAGCAGCCCCTCCCCGGGACACCAAGAGACCCAGTACTTC
CDR3 protein: CASSPSPGHQETQYF

D gene: TRBD1
clone size: NA
J gene: TRBJ1-5
V gene: TRBV28
CDR3 DNA: TGTGCCAGCAGTTTATTCCAGGGGGTAAAGCCCCAGCATTTT
CDR3 protein: CASSLFQGVKPQHF

D gene: TRBD1
clone size: NA
J gene: TRBJ1-2
V gene: TRBV6-5
CDR3 DNA: TGTGCCAGCAGGCCCCGGGACAGAATCAACTATGGCTACACCTTC
CDR3 protein: CASRPRDRINYGYTF

D gene: NA
clone size: NA
J gene: TRBJ1-2
V gene: TRBV6-1
CDR3 DNA: TGTGCCAGCAGTGCTCCGGTAGCGGGCAGGGAGGGTGGCTACACCTTC
CDR3 protein: CASSAPVAGREGGYTF

D gene: NA
clone size: NA
J gene: TRBJ1-5
V gene: TRBV28
CDR3 DNA: TGTGCCACCTCAGGGCCTAGCAATCAGCCCCAGCATTTT
CDR3 protein: CATSGPSNQPQHF

D gene: NA
clone size: NA
J gene: TRBJ1-2
V gene: TRBV13
CDR3 DNA: TGTGCCAGCAGCCCACGGACACTTCTTGAGAGGACCTTC
CDR3 protein: CASSPRTLLERTF

D gene: NA
clone size: NA
J gene: TRBJ1-1
V gene: TRBV5-5
CDR3 DNA: TGTGCCAGCAGCTTGGCTGAGGCTGAAGCTTTCTTT
CDR3 protein: CASSLAEAEAFF

D gene: TRBD1
clone size: NA
J gene: TRBJ1-2
V gene: TRBV4-3
CDR3 DNA: TGCGCCAGCAGCCAAGATCCCGGACAGGGGGTTGGTGGCTACACCTTC
CDR3 protein: CASSQDPGQGVGGYTF

D gene: NA
clone size: once
J gene: TRBJ1-1
V gene: TRBV19
CDR3 DNA: TGTGCCAGTAGTATCTCCAGGAACACTGAAGCTTTCTTT
CDR3 protein: CASSISRNTEAFF

D gene: TRBD2
clone size: NA
J gene: TRBJ2-1
V gene: TRBV19
CDR3 DNA: TGTGCCAGTAGTCCCCGACGGGGGGCGCAGGGACTAGCGGGATACAATGAGCAGTTCTTC
CDR3 protein: CASSPRRGAQGLAGYNEQFF

D gene: NA
clone size: NA
J gene: TRBJ2-2
V gene: TRBV2
CDR3 DNA: TGTGCCAGCAGTGGTCAGCTGAACACCGGGGAGCTGTTTTTT
CDR3 protein: CASSGQLNTGELFF

D gene: NA
clone size: NA
J gene: TRBJ1-2
V gene: TRBV18
CDR3 DNA: TGTGCCAGCTCACCACCGAACAGTCAAGAGCTCTATGGCTACACCTTC
CDR3 protein: CASSPPNSQELYGYTF

D gene: TRBD1
clone size: NA
J gene: TRBJ2-7
V gene: TRBV28
CDR3 DNA: TGTGCCAGCAAATCGGGACAGCAATACGAGCAGTACTTC
CDR3 protein: CASKSGQQYEQYF

D gene: NA
clone size: NA
J gene: TRBJ1-1
V gene: TRBV5-8
CDR3 DNA: TGTGCCAGCAGCTTGGAGCTGGCTTTCTTT
CDR3 protein: CASSLELAFF

D gene: NA
clone size: NA
J gene: TRBJ2-1
V gene: TRBV4-2
CDR3 DNA: TGTGCCAGCAGCCTACGGGAGTCCGCTGGGGCTGAGCAGTTCTTC
CDR3 protein: CASSLRESAGAEQFF

D gene: NA
clone size: NA
J gene: TRBJ2-7
V gene: TRBV14
CDR3 DNA: TGTGCCAGCAGCCAAGTTTCGTGGGCAGCCTCCTACGAGCAGTACTTC
CDR3 protein: CASSQVSWAASYEQYF